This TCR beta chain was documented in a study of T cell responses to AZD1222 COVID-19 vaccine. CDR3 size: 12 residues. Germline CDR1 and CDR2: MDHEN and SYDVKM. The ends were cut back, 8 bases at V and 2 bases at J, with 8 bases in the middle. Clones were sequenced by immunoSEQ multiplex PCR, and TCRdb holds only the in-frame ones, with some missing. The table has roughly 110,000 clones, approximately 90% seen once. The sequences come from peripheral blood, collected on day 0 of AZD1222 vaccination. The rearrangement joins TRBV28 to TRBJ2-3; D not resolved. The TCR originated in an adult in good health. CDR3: CASGPPTDTQYF. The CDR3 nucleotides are TGTGCCAGCGGCCCACCCACAGATACGCAGTATTTT.